These 22 T cell receptor beta chains came from one sample sequenced in a study of blood T cell repertoires in COVID-19. Sequenced by immunoSEQ multiplex PCR; TCRdb stores in-frame clones only, minus some. The repertoire includes 95,000 to 110,000 clones, around 92% of them detected once, and approximately 4.9% sits in the top ten. Sequencing was performed on peripheral blood. The source is a man aged 35 to 55 with active or convalescent COVID-19.

The V and J genes are TRBV9 and TRBJ2-3; a possible D gene is TRBD2 (6 bases). The CDR3 consists of 13 residues. V was cut by 7 bases and J by 4 bases, with 13 bases left in between. Per the germline V gene, CDR1 is SGDLS and CDR2 is YYNGEE. CDR3 DNA: TGTGCCAGCGACGCGGGGATATCAGATACGCAGTATTTT. It codes for CASDAGISDTQYF.

There are a few counts of this clone. The chain carries TRBV4-3 and TRBJ1-3; D gene uncertain. The CDR3 length is 16 residues. Trimming pared 1 base from V and 0 bases from J, leaving 10 bases between. Germline V gene data show CDR1 as LGHNA and CDR2 as YSLEER. The DNA for the CDR3 is TGCGCCAGCAGCCAAGGGGGTGGAGGCTCTGGAAACACCATATATTTT. It specifies CASSQGGGGSGNTIYF.

This chain uses TRBV9 with TRBJ1-3; 8 bases are shared with TRBD1. The CDR3 loop spans 15 amino acids. V was clipped by 4 bases and J by 4 bases; unmatched bases: 7. CDR1 and CDR2 (germline): SGDLS, YYNGEE. The CDR3 spells CASSPRTGTGNTIYF. Written as DNA, the CDR3 is TGTGCCAGCAGCCCTAGGACAGGGACGGGAAACACCATATATTTT.

This clone was recorded only once. V and J are TRBV11-2 and TRBJ2-7, with 8 bases lining up with TRBD1. The trim removed 6 bases at V and 2 bases at J, leaving 3 bases unmatched. This CDR3 has 13 amino acids. Looked up from germline, CDR1 is SGHAT and CDR2 is FQNNGV. The CDR3 spells CASSPDRAYEQYF. As DNA, the CDR3 is TGTGCCAGCAGTCCGGACAGGGCCTACGAGCAGTACTTC.

DNA for the CDR3: TGTGCCAGCAGCCTGGGACTAGCGGAAATTCGAGGCAGTACGCAGTATTTT. The encoded protein is CASSLGLAEIRGSTQYF. The rearrangement links TRBV5-6 to TRBJ2-3, with TRBD2 identical over 11 bases. The trim removed 4 bases at V and 8 bases at J, leaving 15 bases unmatched. Germline V gene data show CDR1 as SGHDT and CDR2 as YYEEEE. This CDR3 comprises 17 residues.

The chain's CDR3 is CASSLADYQGEKLFF. CDR3 in DNA: TGCGCCAGCAGCTTGGCCGACTATCAAGGGGAAAAACTGTTTTTT. The chain couples TRBV5-1 to TRBJ1-4; D not resolved. This CDR3 is built from 15 residues. Germline assignment: CDR1 SGHRS and CDR2 YFSETQ. Deletions cut 0 bases from V and 8 bases from J, with 14 bases between.

V is TRBV19 and J is TRBJ2-7; possible D gene TRBD2, 6 bases. Trimming stripped 7 bases from V and 0 bases from J, with 13 bases between. In germline, CDR1 is LNHDA, CDR2 SQIVND (reference sequence). The CDR3 runs 14 residues. The CDR3 sequence is CASNNGGNSYEQYF. DNA of the CDR3: TGTGCCAGTAACAACGGGGGTAACTCCTACGAGCAGTACTTC.

The CDR3 is CATLGQSDGYTF. In nucleotides, the CDR3 is TGTGCCACCTTGGGACAGTCAGATGGCTACACCTTC. The rearrangement uses TRBV24-1 and TRBJ1-2; 7 nucleotides match TRBD1. Germline CDR1 is KGHDR and CDR2 is SFDVKD. The CDR3 consists of 12 residues. J was trimmed by 6 bases and V by 9 bases; bases with no gene match: 6.

This clone was seen only once. The chain has TRBV7-2 and TRBJ2-3; D perhaps matches TRBD2 (5 bases). With 5 bases removed from V and 0 bases from J, the gap between germline ends came to 15 bases. CDR1 SGHTA and CDR2 FQGNSA come from the germline V gene. CDR3 length: 16 amino acids. DNA for the CDR3: TGTGCCAGCAGCCCCAGGACTGGAACTAGCACAGATACGCAGTATTTT. It specifies CASSPRTGTSTDTQYF.

This chain uses TRBV4-1 with TRBJ1-6; tentatively, D is TRBD1 (5 bases). The V gene's germline CDR1 is MGHRA and CDR2 YSYEKL. Trimming shortened V by 3 bases and J by 10 bases, and 16 bases separated the two germline ends. This CDR3 region has 15 residues. The CDR3 is CASSQGGLSGSPLHF. The CDR3 DNA reads as TGCGCCAGCAGCCAGGGGGGACTTAGTGGGTCACCCCTCCACTTT.

This clone was counted between two and nine times. The chain employs TRBV6-5 and TRBJ1-6, with a possible D match to TRBD1 (6 bases). V was cut by 6 bases and J by 12 bases, with 12 bases left in between. CDR3 length: 12 residues. Germline CDR1 MNHEY, CDR2 SVGAGI. CDR3 loop: CASRSIQGPLHF. CDR3 bases: TGTGCCAGCAGGTCAATACAGGGACCCCTCCACTTT.

V usage is TRBV7-9 and J usage is TRBJ1-1, with D possibly matching TRBD1 (6 bases). V lost 5 bases to trimming and J lost 5 bases, with 18 bases between them. This CDR3 region has 15 residues. CDR1 is SEHNR and CDR2 is FQNEAQ in the germline V gene (reference sequence). The CDR3 DNA follows: TGTGCCAGCAGCCCCTGGACAGATCCTAGGACTGAAGCTTTCTTT. Amino acids: CASSPWTDPRTEAFF.

This rearrangement joins TRBV5-4 to TRBJ2-5, with a possible D match to TRBD1 (5 bases). The CDR3 consists of 15 residues. From germline, CDR1 is SGHNT and CDR2 YYREEE (reference sequence). V was trimmed by 4 bases and J by 1 base, leaving 14 bases between them. This CDR3 reads CASSPVGHLQETQYF. The DNA of the CDR3 is TGTGCCAGCAGCCCAGTTGGACACCTCCAAGAGACCCAGTACTTC.

This chain links TRBV29-1 with TRBJ1-5; TRBD1 matches at 7 bases. Germline loops: CDR1 SQVTM, CDR2 ANQGSEA. The CDR3 totals 12 residues. The V and J ends lost 4 bases and 6 bases, in that order; junction bases with no gene match: 3. The CDR3 reads CSVGQGGQPQHF. In nucleotides, the CDR3 is TGCAGCGTTGGACAGGGAGGTCAGCCCCAGCATTTT.

The J gene is TRBJ2-7, the V gene TRBV7-2, with D tentatively TRBD2 (5 bases). V lost 1 base and J lost 0, with 10 bases in between. Germline values: CDR1 SGHTA, CDR2 FQGNSA. This CDR3 is 15 amino acids long. The DNA for the CDR3 is TGTGCCAGCAGCTTAGGAGGGATGAGCTCCTACGAGCAGTACTTC. This codes for CASSLGGMSSYEQYF.

CDR3 sequence: CASSPGYAEQYF. CDR3 sequence (DNA): TGTGCCAGCTCACCGGGCTACGCCGAGCAGTACTTC. The rearrangement joins TRBV18 to TRBJ2-7, with unresolved D. The V end lost 3 bases, the J end lost 6 bases, and 9 bases lay between the germline ends. The germline V gene has CDR1 KGHSH and CDR2 LQKENI. The CDR3 sequence is 12 residues long.

The rearrangement uses TRBV28 and TRBJ1-1; D is unresolved. V was cut by 3 bases and J by 5 bases, with 13 bases left in between. There are 14 residues in the CDR3. The germline V gene encodes CDR1 MDHEN and CDR2 SYDVKM. The CDR3 loop reads CASSLRGLGTEAFF. The CDR3 nucleotides read TGTGCCAGCAGTTTGCGGGGTTTAGGAACTGAAGCTTTCTTT.

This sequence joins TRBV28 and TRBJ2-3; 11 bases map to TRBD2. The CDR3 is 15 amino acids. V dropped 4 bases and J dropped 6; count of bases not matched to a gene: 6. Germline-derived CDR1 and CDR2 are MDHEN and SYDVKM. The DNA for the CDR3 is TGTGCCAGCAGTTCCCGACTAGCGGGAAGGGATACGCAGTATTTT. It translates to CASSSRLAGRDTQYF.

This sequence joins TRBV6-6 and TRBJ2-3; possibly TRBD2 for D (7 bases). In germline, CDR1 is MNHNY, CDR2 SVGAGI (reference sequence). The length of the CDR3 is 17 residues. V lost 5 bases, J lost 5 bases, and 23 bases lay in between. Here the CDR3 reads CASSLVGGDTYLDTQYF. For the CDR3, the DNA is TGTGCCAGCAGTCTTGTGGGGGGGGACACCTACCTAGATACGCAGTATTTT.

The chain combines TRBV28 with TRBJ1-2; D gene unclear. CDR1 is MDHEN and CDR2 is SYDVKM in the germline V gene. The CDR3 totals 12 residues. V lost 10 bases to trimming and J lost 5 bases, with 14 bases between them. In DNA, the CDR3 is TGTGCCACCGAGGGCGCGGGGTATGGCTACACCTTC. Its protein is CATEGAGYGYTF.

The CDR3 loop reads CASSLITRYEQYF. CDR3 nucleotide sequence: TGCGCCAGCAGCCTCATCACACGCTACGAGCAGTACTTC. This chain links TRBV10-2 with TRBJ2-7, with D unclear. There are 13 residues in the CDR3. Germline V CDR1 and CDR2: WSHSY, SAAADI. V gave up 6 bases and J gave up 3 bases, with 12 bases separating them.

V usage is TRBV5-1 and J usage is TRBJ2-2; possible D gene TRBD1, 5 bases. The CDR3 loop spans 16 amino acids. V lost 4 bases and J 1 base, leaving 14 bases between the germline ends. The germline gives CDR1 SGHRS, CDR2 YFSETQ. CDR3 sequence reads: CASSPEFDRNTGELFF. In DNA, the CDR3 is TGCGCCAGCAGCCCAGAGTTCGACAGGAACACCGGGGAGCTGTTTTTT.